This section outlines one TCR beta chain sequence together with its context. The target of this receptor is not known. No base quality information exists; no much larger clone differs at one position. The sample belongs to a study of shared clonotypes between healthy human individuals (TCRdb year 2020). With regard to the full study: The cohort comprised a couple of women and three men aged 18 to 49 years. Per donor, three plates each were used for CD4 naive and CD4 memory, two for CD8 naive, and one for CD8 memory. To estimate repertoire size and how much clonotypes are shared between individuals, the study performed deep sequencing of blood TCR repertoires from a handful of healthy adults. To increase sequencing depth and limit assay-specific biases, different laboratories used diverse techniques to prepare libraries and sequence TCR repertoires. Leukapheresis yielded between about 0.85 and 10 billion PBMCs per donor. The research as a whole found: Naive subsets generally had larger estimated clonotype richness than memory subsets. Incomplete sequencing was indicated by rarefaction of sorted-subset datasets, despite the large sequencing depth. Across several donors, about 4.5% of naive CD4, 3% to 3.5% of naive CD8, 2.3% of memory CD4, and 0.4% of memory CD8 clonotypes were shared. Higher generation probabilities were observed for clonotypes shared by all four sorted-subset donors than for non-shared clonotypes. The small number of donors limited the genetic and exposure-history diversity represented. Sampling was restricted to blood, and TCR repertoires in tissue are likely to differ from TCR repertoires in blood. Pairwise subsampling led to the expectation that sequencing depth would affect the degree of clonotype sharing among donors.

Using the deep immunoSEQ assay, TCR CDR3 regions were amplified from genomic DNA by multiplex PCR. Extracted genomic DNA from each cell subset was distributed evenly across all wells of several immunoSEQ 96-well plates, and each plate was treated as a replicate. For sorted subsets, about 200 ng genomic DNA, equal to 30,000 to 35,000 T cell genomes, was loaded into each replicate PCR. The purified libraries were quantified using a Qubit 3.0 fluorometer, sized with a Bioanalyzer 2100, and then quantified again using the KAPA Library Quantification kit. Each immunoSEQ 96-well plate was sequenced on its own single-read 150-cycle Illumina NextSeq 550 flow cell. The authors processed their data as follows. Because the immunoSEQ output included only junctional sequences and no quality scores, the filtering could not be the same as the filtering used for full-length reads. Sequences were annotated with PyIR, a Python wrapper for IgBLAST v1.9, using IMGT germline references to assign V/J genes and CDR3. Reads were filtered out if the reads had weak V/J assignments (E-value above 1e-6), no CDR3, stop codons, out-of-frame junctions, or ambiguous translated residues. A V3J clonotype was defined by an identical inferred V gene, J gene, and CDR3 amino acid sequence. Percentage overlap between repertoires was computed as shared unique clonotypes divided by the size of the smaller repertoire. Three approaches were used to assess repertoire richness: RTK rarefaction, the Chao1 estimator, and Recon v2.1 estimates of unobserved clonotypes. OLGA was used to compute generation probabilities for all TCRbeta clonotypes that the gDNA method yielded from a few donors. The immuneACCESS repertoire file appears here via TCRdb, limited to in-frame rearrangements. These files lack a portion of the clones; in checked studies, under half of the deficit traces to unresolved V genes, and the cause of the others is not known. For V, J and clone size, that table is used; D and trimming come from the DNA. The sample has more than 2 million clones on record, 90% to 97% of them singletons. The ten top clones hold less than 0.15% of the sample.

Healthy HIV-negative adults with no recently reported acute infections or vaccinations were included as donors. Every donor was a Caucasian adult living in Nashville, Tennessee, USA. Magnetic negative selection was used to enrich CD4+ T cells, after which naive cells were positively selected on CD45RA and the negative fraction became the memory subset. Blood was collected by leukapheresis, and PBMCs were isolated by Ficoll-Histopaque density gradient centrifugation and then cryopreserved in liquid nitrogen vapor phase. Analytical flow cytometry was used to check the purity and quantity of each magnetically sorted T cell population. Genomic DNA was isolated from every sorted fraction and measured by UV absorbance on a Nanodrop 2000c. Based on the germline V gene, the CDR1 and CDR2 sequences are MNHNS and SASEGT. Including the terminal cysteine and phenylalanine, the CDR3 comprises 14 residues. Only CDR3 DNA is held: 42 bases, read in frame from base 1. V lost 8 bases and J lost 3 bases; the stretch between them is 17 bases long.

The source of this sequence is a man aged 18 to 30 in good health. The specimen sequenced was naive CD4+ T cells sorted from blood. The label giving this sample's cell subset or site can be read as: CD45RA+ positively selected. The chain is made from TRBV6-1 and TRBJ2-7, with the D call perhaps TRBD1 or TRBD2, as 5 bases match in each case. The DNA is as follows: TGTGCCAGCGGTTCTCAACGGGGCGGCTACGAGCAGTACTTC. Its translation is CASGSQRGGYEQYF.